The clone carrying this T cell receptor beta chain showed up just a few times. This sample stems from a study of T cells after yellow fever vaccination. MiXCR, run by TCRdb on the 5' RACE reads, gives a single entry per CDR3 protein. The sample has about 340,000 distinct CDR3 sequences, under 15% seen once. The CDR3 extends over 15 amino acids. Germline CDR1 reads LGHDT; CDR2 reads YNNKEL (reference sequence). Trimming pared 1 base from V and 2 bases from J, leaving 6 bases between. This chain joins TRBV3-1 and TRBJ1-6; D unclear. The source was CD4+ T cells sorted from PBMCs, collected 15 days after the yellow fever booster vaccination. The source is a man aged 18 to 30 who received the YFV17D yellow fever vaccine. CDR3 sequence: CASSQVSTYNSPLHF. The DNA for the CDR3 is TGTGCCAGCAGCCAAGTTAGCACCTATAATTCACCCCTCCACTTT. Based on the CDR3 plus reference TRBV3-1 and TRBJ1-6, the full variable domain is DTAVSQTPKYLVTQMGNDKSIKCEQNLGHDTMYWYKQDSKKFLKIMFSYNNKELIINETVPNRFSPKSPDKAHLNLHINSLELGDSAVYFCASSQVSTYNSPLHFGNGTRLTVT.